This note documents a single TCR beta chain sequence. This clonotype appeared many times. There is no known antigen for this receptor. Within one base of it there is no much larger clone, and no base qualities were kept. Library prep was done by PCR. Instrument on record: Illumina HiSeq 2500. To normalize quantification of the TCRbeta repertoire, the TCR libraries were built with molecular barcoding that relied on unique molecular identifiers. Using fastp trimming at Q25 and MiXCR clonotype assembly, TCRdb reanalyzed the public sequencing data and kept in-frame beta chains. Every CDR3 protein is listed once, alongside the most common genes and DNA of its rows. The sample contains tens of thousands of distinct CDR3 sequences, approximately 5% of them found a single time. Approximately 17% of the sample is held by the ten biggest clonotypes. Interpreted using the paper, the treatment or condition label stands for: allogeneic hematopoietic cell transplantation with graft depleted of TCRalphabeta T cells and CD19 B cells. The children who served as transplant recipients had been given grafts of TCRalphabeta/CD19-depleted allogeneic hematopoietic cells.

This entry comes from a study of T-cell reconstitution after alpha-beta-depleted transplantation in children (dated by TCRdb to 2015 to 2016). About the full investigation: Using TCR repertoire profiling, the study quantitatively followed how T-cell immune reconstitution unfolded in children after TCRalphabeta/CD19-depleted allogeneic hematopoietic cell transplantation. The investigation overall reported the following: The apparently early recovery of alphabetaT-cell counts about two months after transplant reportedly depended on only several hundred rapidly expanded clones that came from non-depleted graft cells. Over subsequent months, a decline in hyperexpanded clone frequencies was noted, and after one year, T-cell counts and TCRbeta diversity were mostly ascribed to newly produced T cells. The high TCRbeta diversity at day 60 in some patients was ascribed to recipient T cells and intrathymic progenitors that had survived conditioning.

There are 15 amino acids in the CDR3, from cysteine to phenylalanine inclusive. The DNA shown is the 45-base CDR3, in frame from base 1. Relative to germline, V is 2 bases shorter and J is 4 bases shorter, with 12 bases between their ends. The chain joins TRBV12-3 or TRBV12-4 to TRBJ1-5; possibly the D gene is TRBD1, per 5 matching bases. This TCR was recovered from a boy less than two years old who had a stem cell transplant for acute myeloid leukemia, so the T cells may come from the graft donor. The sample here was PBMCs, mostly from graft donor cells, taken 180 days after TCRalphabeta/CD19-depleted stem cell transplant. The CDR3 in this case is CASSLNRGGNQPQHF. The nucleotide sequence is TGTGCCAGCAGTTTAAATCGGGGCGGAAATCAGCCCCAGCATTTT.